This T cell receptor (beta chain) is from a study of blood T cell repertoires in COVID-19. Overall study context: Italy, Spain and the United States were the sources of the convalescent and acute COVID-19 samples. T cells, B-cell-depleted T cells, or PBMCs provided the cDNA or gDNA that served as material.

Deletions cut 1 base from V and 0 bases from J, with 7 bases between. CDR3 length: 16 amino acids. Germline CDR1 is LGHDT and CDR2 is YNNKEL (reference sequence). Symptom resolution, clearance, or two negative PCRs marked donors in Cohort 3 as recovered. Measured with immunoSEQ multiplex PCR; TCRdb has only the in-frame clones, and not every one. This sample carries 250,000 to 400,000 clones, around 87% of them seen once, and the ten largest clones take approximately 5%. This clonotype originated in a woman aged 25-40 years who had recovered from COVID-19. The material sequenced was PBMCs or T cells enriched from blood (not recorded which). This chain links TRBV3-1 (or the pseudogene TRBV3-2) with TRBJ1-6; D not resolved. The CDR3 loop is CASSQGGFSYNSPLHF. Here the CDR3 DNA reads TGTGCCAGCAGCCAAGGAGGGTTCTCCTATAATTCACCCCTCCACTTT.